The 30 T cell receptor beta chains below were found in one sample sequenced in a study of cytomegalovirus exposure and HLA in healthy donors. The primer mix had 60 Vbeta and 13 Jbeta primers. Clones were sequenced by immunoSEQ multiplex PCR, and TCRdb holds only the in-frame ones, with some missing. The sample records about 140,000 clones, approximately 84% being singletons. Input material: PBMCs. The receptors come from a woman in her sixties in good health and CMV-seropositive.

This chain uses TRBV27 with TRBJ2-4, with D possibly matching TRBD2 (6 bases). Trimming took off 7 bases at V and 4 bases at J, with 23 bases between the two ends. Germline CDR1 MNHEY, CDR2 SMNVEV (reference sequence). The CDR3 is made up of 17 amino acids. CDR3 sequence (DNA): TGTGCCAGCACTAGCTTCTCGGTCCCGGGGGTAAAAAACATTCAGTACTTC. Its protein is CASTSFSVPGVKNIQYF.

The table lists this clone with a few counts. This sequence joins TRBV6-5 and TRBJ1-2; D is unclear. This CDR3 is built from 13 residues. Trimming cost V 2 bases and J 8 bases, with 12 bases left between them. From germline, CDR1 is MNHEY and CDR2 SVGAGI. The CDR3 nucleotides are TGTGCCAGCAGTTACGGGGAGAGAAGGGGCTACACCTTC. As protein: CASSYGERRGYTF.

This clone occurred a few times. This chain links TRBV2 with TRBJ2-5; 9 nucleotides align to TRBD2. Trimming cost V 4 bases and J 5 bases; bases outside gene matches: 11. The germline gives CDR1 SNHLY, CDR2 FYNNEI. This CDR3 is built from 16 residues. DNA for the CDR3: TGTGCCAGCAGTGTGGGAGCGGGAGGCGGGAAGGAGACCCAGTACTTC. It encodes CASSVGAGGGKETQYF.

CDR3 in DNA: TGTGCCAGCAGCTTATCGGGAGGGGATTGGGCTGGAAACACCATATATTTT. Translating it yields CASSLSGGDWAGNTIYF. This chain uses TRBV7-8 with TRBJ1-3; possible D gene TRBD1, 5 bases. V was cut by 2 bases and J by 2 bases, with 16 bases left in between. CDR3 length: 17 residues. The V gene's germline CDR1 is SGHVS and CDR2 FQNEAQ. Complete variable domain (other parts from reference TRBV7-8 and TRBJ1-3): GAGVSQSPRYKVAKRGQDVALRCDPISGHVSLFWYQQALGQGPEFLTYFQNEAQLDKSGLPSDRFFAERPEGSVSTLKIQRTQQEDSAVYLCASSLSGGDWAGNTIYFGEGSWLTVV.

The chain recombines TRBV2 with TRBJ1-5; maybe TRBD1 (5 bases). Germline CDR1 SNHLY, CDR2 FYNNEI. The CDR3 covers 13 residues. V lost 6 bases and J lost 3, with 9 bases in between. CDR3 in DNA: TGTGCCAGCAGACGACAGACCAATCAGCCCCAGCATTTT. Residues: CASRRQTNQPQHF.

The V and J genes are TRBV7-9 and TRBJ2-7, with 7 bases aligning to TRBD1. CDR3 length equals 14 residues. V lost 1 base and J lost 2; bases outside the gene matches: 2. Germline V gene sequence: CDR1 SEHNR, CDR2 FQNEAQ (reference sequence). Written as DNA, the CDR3 is TGTGCCAGCAGCTTAGTCGACAGGGCCTACGAGCAGTACTTC. Translated: CASSLVDRAYEQYF.

V gene TRBV11-2 combines with J gene TRBJ2-7; 8 bases are shared with TRBD2. CDR3 size: 15 residues. Unmatched junction bases numbered 9, after V lost 1 base and J lost 7 bases. CDR1 is SGHAT and CDR2 is FQNNGV in the germline V gene. This CDR3 is CASSLAGRAFREQYF. CDR3 DNA: TGTGCCAGCAGCTTAGCCGGGAGGGCCTTTAGGGAGCAGTACTTC.

This clone was detected only once. V usage is TRBV30 and J usage is TRBJ2-3; a weak D match, TRBD1 (6 bases). Between the trimmed V and J ends, which lost 4 bases and 9 bases, there was a span of 14 bases. This CDR3 has 12 residues. Germline V gene sequence: CDR1 GTSNPN, CDR2 SVGIG (reference sequence). The CDR3 coding sequence is TGTGCCTGGAACACAGGGCCCGGCACGCAGTATTTT. Protein: CAWNTGPGTQYF. Based on the CDR3 plus reference TRBV30 and TRBJ2-3, the full variable domain is SQTIHQWPATLVQPVGSPLSLECTVEGTSNPNLYWYRQAAGRGLQLLFYSVGIGQISSEVPQNLSASRPQDRQFILSSKKLLLSDSGFYLCAWNTGPGTQYFGPGTRLTVL.

This clone was counted a few times. The rearrangement joins TRBV5-1 to TRBJ2-7, with a tentative D call TRBD1 (6 bases). In germline, CDR1 is SGHRS, CDR2 YFSETQ. The CDR3 totals 15 residues. Trimming removed 2 bases from V and 0 bases from J, with 12 bases in between. CDR3 loop: CASSFTRGSSYEQYF. The CDR3 DNA is TGCGCCAGCAGCTTCACGAGGGGGAGCTCCTACGAGCAGTACTTC.

J is TRBJ2-1 and V is TRBV4-1, with D hard to call. The germline V and J ends were trimmed by 2 bases and 0 bases, with 5 bases remaining between them. The CDR3 totals 14 residues. CDR1 and CDR2 from the germline V gene are MGHRA and YSYEKL. The CDR3 nucleotides read TGCGCCAGCAGCCAACCGGGCTCCTACAATGAGCAGTTCTTC. It is translated as CASSQPGSYNEQFF.

This clone was observed once. The chain carries TRBV30 and TRBJ1-5; the match to TRBD1 covers 7 bases. This CDR3 comprises 15 residues. Trimming cost V 3 bases and J 0 bases; bases outside gene matches: 5. CDR1 and CDR2 (germline): GTSNPN, SVGIG (reference sequence). The CDR3 protein is CAWRDRQYSNQPQHF. The CDR3 DNA is TGTGCCTGGAGGGACAGGCAGTATAGCAATCAGCCCCAGCATTTT.

V is TRBV19 and J is TRBJ1-1; tentatively, D is TRBD1 (6 bases). V gave up 7 bases and J gave up 1 base, with 10 bases separating them. The CDR3 covers 13 residues. Germline loops: CDR1 LNHDA, CDR2 SQIVND (reference sequence). The CDR3 nucleotides read TGTGCCAGTAACGACAGGCAGAACACTGAAGCTTTCTTT. As protein: CASNDRQNTEAFF.

The chain employs TRBV27 and TRBJ2-7; unclear D gene. CDR1 MNHEY and CDR2 SMNVEV come from the germline V gene (reference sequence). The CDR3 length is 13 residues. Trimming cost V 6 bases and J 2 bases, with 11 bases left between them. CDR3 sequence reads: CASRGRSTYEQYF. In nucleotides, the CDR3 is TGTGCCAGCAGGGGCAGGTCTACCTACGAGCAGTACTTC.

This chain joins TRBV14 and TRBJ2-1; 12 nucleotides agree with TRBD2. The junction had 5 bases not matched to a gene; V was cut back by 4 bases and J by 7 bases. Looked up from germline, CDR1 is SGHDN and CDR2 is FVKESK. This CDR3 comprises 15 residues. As DNA, the CDR3 is TGTGCCAGCAGCCTTCTAGCGGGAGGGTTAAATGAGCAGTTCTTC. Protein sequence: CASSLLAGGLNEQFF.

The genes are TRBV14 and TRBJ1-1; TRBD1 agrees at 8 bases. The germline V gene has CDR1 SGHDN and CDR2 FVKESK. J was trimmed by 6 bases and V by 4 bases; bases with no gene match: 7. The CDR3 is made up of 14 amino acids. DNA for the CDR3: TGTGCCAGCAGCCGCGGACAGGGTATCGCTGAAGCTTTCTTT. It yields the protein CASSRGQGIAEAFF.

The chain employs TRBV28 and TRBJ2-7; 8 nucleotides match TRBD2. The ends lost 4 bases at V and 4 bases at J; junction bases unmatched: 12. The CDR3 totals 16 residues. Germline V gene lookup returns CDR1 MDHEN and CDR2 SYDVKM. CDR3 in amino acids: CASSSLRTSRGYEQYF. For the CDR3, the DNA is TGTGCCAGCAGTTCTCTCCGGACTAGCCGGGGTTACGAGCAGTACTTC.

This rearrangement joins TRBV28 to TRBJ1-2; 9 nucleotides line up with TRBD1. Germline assignment: CDR1 MDHEN and CDR2 SYDVKM. The CDR3 has 15 residues. V was clipped by 6 bases and J by 0 bases; unmatched bases: 5. The CDR3 DNA sequence: TGTGCCAGCAGCCCCGGGACAGGGTCTAACTATGGCTACACCTTC. Translation: CASSPGTGSNYGYTF.

This chain connects TRBV30 to TRBJ1-5; 11 bases agree with TRBD1. This CDR3 contains 17 residues. Germline V gene sequence: CDR1 GTSNPN, CDR2 SVGIG (reference sequence). V lost 5 bases, J lost 3 bases, and 12 bases stayed unmatched. The CDR3 sequence: CAWSHRTGGIYNQPQHF. The CDR3 bases are TGTGCCTGGTCTCATAGGACAGGGGGCATCTACAATCAGCCCCAGCATTTT.

The chain carries TRBV19 and TRBJ2-1; 8 bases line up with TRBD1. V was clipped by 5 bases and J by 3 bases; unmatched bases: 3. The germline gives CDR1 LNHDA, CDR2 SQIVND (reference sequence). The CDR3 has 14 amino acids. The CDR3 is CASSQGALYNEQFF. CDR3 nucleotides: TGTGCCAGTAGTCAGGGGGCCCTCTACAATGAGCAGTTCTTC.

V and J are TRBV5-1 and TRBJ2-1; 9 bases agree with TRBD1. This CDR3 spans 15 amino acids. The V segment lost 2 bases and the J segment 11 bases; nucleotides outside the gene matches: 11. Germline V CDR1 and CDR2: SGHRS, YFSETQ. The CDR3 DNA reads as TGCGCCAGCAGCTTCGACTCGACAGGGGGAGGAAAGCAGTTCTTC. It codes for CASSFDSTGGGKQFF.

The rearrangement uses TRBV5-4 and TRBJ2-1, with no clear D. V lost 4 bases and J lost 4, with 18 bases in between. Germline values: CDR1 SGHNT, CDR2 YYREEE (reference sequence). The CDR3 totals 16 residues. CDR3 coding DNA: TGTGCCAGCAGCCCGCCTGGGCTATACGATTACAATGAGCAGTTCTTC. This translates into CASSPPGLYDYNEQFF.

The chain is built from TRBV28 and TRBJ1-1; weak D call: TRBD1 (5 bases). Germline-derived CDR1 and CDR2 are MDHEN and SYDVKM. Deletions cut 3 bases from V and 0 bases from J, with 20 bases between. There are 18 residues in the CDR3. The CDR3 DNA sequence: TGTGCCAGCAGTTTGGGAAAAGGGGCAGGCGGCATGAACACTGAAGCTTTCTTT. This encodes CASSLGKGAGGMNTEAFF.

The chain employs TRBV19 and TRBJ2-7; TRBD2 agrees at 12 bases. The V gene end was trimmed by 4 bases and the J gene end by 5 bases; junction bases not matched to a gene: 6. CDR3 length: 15 residues. Germline V gene data show CDR1 as LNHDA and CDR2 as SQIVND (reference sequence). The CDR3 bases are TGTGCCAGTAGTAAGACTAGCGGGAGTGGACACGAGCAGTACTTC. Protein product: CASSKTSGSGHEQYF.

The chain joins TRBV18 to TRBJ2-3, with D possibly being TRBD1 (6 bases). CDR3 length equals 16 residues. Germline CDR1 is KGHSH and CDR2 is LQKENI. Deletions cut 4 bases from V and 3 bases from J, with 17 bases between. The CDR3 DNA is TGTGCCAGCTCACAAAAGCAGGGCAGGGGAACAGATACGCAGTATTTT. This encodes CASSQKQGRGTDTQYF.

This clone has only one observation. CDR3 in amino acids: CASSLGGTRNTGELFF. The DNA of the CDR3 is TGTGCCAGCAGCTTGGGCGGGACTAGGAACACCGGGGAGCTGTTTTTT. The genes are TRBV5-4 and TRBJ2-2, with 8 positions matching TRBD2. The germline V gene encodes CDR1 SGHNT and CDR2 YYREEE (reference sequence). V lost 0 bases, J lost 1 base, and 2 bases stayed unmatched. The CDR3 consists of 16 residues.

V gene TRBV21-1 combines with J gene TRBJ2-3; the listed D gene, TRBD2, was not tested against the DNA. TRBV21-1 represents a pseudogene. This CDR3 region has 23 residues. The DNA for the CDR3 is TGTGCCAGCAGCAAAACAAATTTAGCTACCTCCGGGACTAGCGGGGATAGCACAGATACGCAGTATTTT. Translating it yields CASSKTNLATSGTSGDSTDTQYF.

V gene TRBV29-1 combines with J gene TRBJ2-7, with D possibly matching TRBD1 (5 bases). Germline CDR1 reads SQVTM; CDR2 reads ANQGSEA. Trimming shortened V by 3 bases and J by 5 bases, and 11 bases separated the two germline ends. CDR3 size: 12 residues. This chain's CDR3 is CSVDTQGNEQYF. The CDR3 DNA sequence: TGCAGCGTTGATACCCAGGGAAACGAGCAGTACTTC.

A few counts support this clone. The chain recombines TRBV6-5 with TRBJ2-1, with 7 bases lining up with TRBD2. The CDR3 length is 13 residues. The V gene's germline CDR1 is MNHEY and CDR2 SVGAGI. V was pared by 5 bases and J by 7 bases, with 5 bases of the junction left unmatched. The CDR3 loop is CASSQGLVNEQFF. In DNA, the CDR3 is TGTGCCAGCAGTCAAGGACTAGTAAATGAGCAGTTCTTC.

The chain has TRBV18 and TRBJ1-1; D gene ambiguous. The CDR3 spans 13 residues. V shed 2 bases and J shed 1 base, with 5 bases lying between them. Germline values: CDR1 KGHSH, CDR2 LQKENI. The CDR3 loop is CASSPAGNTEAFF. The CDR3 DNA is TGTGCCAGCTCACCAGCAGGGAACACTGAAGCTTTCTTT.

The CDR3 DNA follows: TGTGCCAGCAGTTTAGCGGGCAGGATGATGAACACTGAAGCTTTCTTT. Translation: CASSLAGRMMNTEAFF. The rearrangement joins TRBV27 to TRBJ1-1; D remains unclear. The V end lost 2 bases, the J end lost 0 bases, and 13 bases lay between the germline ends. This CDR3 has 16 residues. Germline values: CDR1 MNHEY, CDR2 SMNVEV (reference sequence).